The present entry profiles one T cell receptor beta chain with its context. Reverse transcription used 0.5 to 1 ug RNA and random hexamers. The CDR3 of TCR beta was amplified by immunoSEQ multiplex PCR across 54 Vbeta and 13 Jbeta. TCRdb independently ran MiXCR on the immunoSEQ multiplex PCR reads; one entry per CDR3 protein. The sample holds almost 450,000 distinct CDR3 sequences, around 83% seen once. The T cells that were sequenced for TCR beta were CD8+ and CD4+ cells from blood. Isolation of CD8+ and CD4+ T cells was performed negatively, whereas enrichment of TEMRA cells was done by FACS. The sample comes from a study of CD8 T cells in Susac syndrome. This CDR3 has 17 amino acids. CDR1 and CDR2 (germline): MNHNS, SASEGT. The germline V and J ends were trimmed by 6 bases and 11 bases, with 31 bases remaining between them.

Sample: CD8+ T cells from PBMCs. This TCR came from a human donor with multiple sclerosis. The chain links TRBV6-1 to TRBJ1-1; tentatively, D is TRBD1 (5 bases). CDR3 sequence reads: CASRGLGLQGPSQVAFF. CDR3 coding DNA: TGTGCCAGCAGGGGCCTGGGGTTGCAGGGACCATCACAGGTGGCTTTCTTT.